The 9 T cell receptor beta chains given below trace back to one sample, sequenced in a study of preoperative IRX-2 immunotherapy in early breast cancer. Profiled with immunoSEQ multiplex PCR; TCRdb holds only in-frame clones, not every one. The table shows roughly 34,000 clones, with 89% occurring only once. Treatment noted: preoperative locoregional IRX-2 cytokine immunotherapy. The specimen comprised tumor tissue, sampled after IRX-2 immunotherapy. The receptors derive from a human donor with breast cancer.

The gene calls are TRBV19 and TRBJ2-3; the match to TRBD2 covers 14 bases. The CDR3 contains 18 residues. CDR1 and CDR2 (germline): LNHDA, SQIVND (reference sequence). The junction had 9 bases not matched to a gene; V was cut back by 2 bases and J by 5 bases. The CDR3 DNA is TGTGCCAGTAGTATAAAAGGGGGACTAGCGGGGGAGGAAGATACGCAGTATTTT. It codes for CASSIKGGLAGEEDTQYF.

This chain links TRBV10-1 with TRBJ1-3; D call uncertain. Deletions cut 8 bases from V and 0 bases from J, with 8 bases between. The length of the CDR3 is 13 residues. Germline CDR1 and CDR2: WNHNN and SYGVQD (reference sequence). The CDR3 reads CASPDFSGNTIYF. As DNA, the CDR3 is TGCGCCAGCCCCGATTTCTCTGGAAACACCATATATTTT.

The rearrangement links TRBV7-4 to TRBJ1-1; no definite D call. Deletions cut 5 bases from V and 4 bases from J, with 17 bases between. Germline values: CDR1 SGHVT, CDR2 SQSDAQ. The CDR3 is 15 amino acids. The CDR3 loop is CASSTPRDRGTEAFF. In DNA form, the CDR3 reads TGTGCCAGCAGCACCCCACGCGACCGCGGCACTGAAGCTTTCTTT.

This clone came up a few times. J is TRBJ1-6 and V is TRBV11-3, with D possibly being TRBD1 (5 bases). V was clipped by 1 base and J by 15 bases, with 19 bases between them. The CDR3 covers 15 residues. CDR1 and CDR2 (germline): SGHNT, YENEEA. The CDR3 region has the DNA TGTGCCAGCAGCTTAGGAGTCAACACAGGCCGGGACCTCCACTTT. This codes for CASSLGVNTGRDLHF.

V is TRBV11-3 and J is TRBJ2-7, with a tentative D call TRBD1 (6 bases). The length of the CDR3 is 14 residues. Germline values: CDR1 SGHNT, CDR2 YENEEA. Between the trimmed V and J ends, which lost 5 bases and 3 bases, there was a span of 14 bases. The chain's CDR3 is CASSPDRGGYEQYF. The DNA for the CDR3 is TGTGCCAGCAGCCCAGATAGAGGGGGCTACGAGCAGTACTTC.

The V call is TRBV4-1, the J call TRBJ1-2; D is unclear. V gave up 0 bases and J gave up 3 bases, with 20 bases separating them. Germline V lookup: CDR1 MGHRA, CDR2 YSYEKL. The CDR3 runs to 18 residues. The chain's CDR3 is CASSQDPLQPIPDYGYTF. The CDR3 nucleotides read TGCGCCAGCAGCCAAGATCCGCTACAGCCCATTCCGGACTATGGCTACACCTTC.

This clone was seen only a few times. This chain connects TRBV15 to TRBJ1-3; a possible D gene is TRBD1 (5 bases). Per the germline V gene, CDR1 is LNHNV and CDR2 is YYDKDF (reference sequence). The CDR3 extends over 15 amino acids. V was trimmed by 1 base and J by 2 bases, leaving 9 bases between them. The CDR3 spells CATSRVGGAGNTIYF. The DNA of the CDR3 is TGTGCCACCAGCAGAGTGGGGGGAGCTGGAAACACCATATATTTT.

The J gene is TRBJ1-5, the V gene TRBV11-3, with D possibly being TRBD1 (6 bases). This CDR3 has 14 amino acids. Germline V lookup: CDR1 SGHNT, CDR2 YENEEA. The V and J ends lost 0 bases and 6 bases respectively, with 9 bases between them. CDR3: CASSLDTGTQPQHF. The DNA of the CDR3 is TGTGCCAGCAGCTTAGATACAGGGACTCAGCCCCAGCATTTT.

The chain carries TRBV11-3 and TRBJ2-5, with D possibly being TRBD1 (6 bases). Germline V CDR1 and CDR2: SGHNT, YENEEA. This CDR3 region has 14 residues. The V end lost 5 bases, the J end lost 6 bases, and 16 bases lay between the germline ends. Here the CDR3 DNA reads TGTGCCAGCAGCAAAGGGGGTACAGAAAAGACCCAGTACTTC. Translating it yields CASSKGGTEKTQYF.